The 11 T cell receptor beta chains below all came from one sample that was sequenced in a study of cytomegalovirus exposure and HLA in healthy donors. PCR amplification relied on 60 Vbeta primers (plus 13 Jbeta primers). Profiled with immunoSEQ multiplex PCR; TCRdb holds only in-frame clones, not every one. The sample has roughly 230,000 clones, about 90% seen once. The sample comprised PBMCs. These receptors were obtained from a girl under 10 years old in good health and CMV-seronegative.

CDR3 sequence (DNA): TGTGCCAGCAGCCCGCAACTAGCGGGAGCCGATACGCAGTATTTT. This gives the protein CASSPQLAGADTQYF. V usage is TRBV7-2 and J usage is TRBJ2-3; 11 bases are a match to TRBD2. V shed 5 bases, J shed 6 bases, and the junction held 7 bases outside the gene matches. CDR3 length: 15 residues. Germline V gene data show CDR1 as SGHTA and CDR2 as FQGNSA.

The V call is TRBV14, the J call TRBJ1-1, with TRBD1 as a possible D gene (5 bases). V was trimmed by 4 bases and J by 1 base, leaving 16 bases between them. CDR3 length equals 16 residues. The germline CDR1 and CDR2 sequences are SGHDN and FVKESK. The CDR3 sequence: CASSLRKGWGNTEAFF. The CDR3 bases are TGTGCCAGCAGCCTAAGGAAGGGGTGGGGGAACACTGAAGCTTTCTTT.

The rearrangement uses TRBV15 and TRBJ2-1, with 11 bases lining up with TRBD1. The CDR3 is 16 residues long. V was clipped by 0 bases and J by 7 bases; unmatched bases: 5. Germline V gene data show CDR1 as LNHNV and CDR2 as YYDKDF (reference sequence). As DNA, the CDR3 is TGTGCCACCAGCAGAGACCGGACAGGGGGCTTGAATGAGCAGTTCTTC. Its translation: CATSRDRTGGLNEQFF.

The CDR3 sequence is CASSTGLAPHEQYF. The CDR3 DNA is TGTGCCAGCAGCACCGGACTAGCTCCTCACGAGCAGTACTTC. The rearrangement uses TRBV5-4 and TRBJ2-7, with 8 positions matching TRBD2. This CDR3 region has 14 residues. V shed 4 bases and J 5 bases; nucleotides not matched to a gene: 8. CDR1 is SGHNT and CDR2 is YYREEE in the germline V gene (reference sequence).

This chain links TRBV5-1 with TRBJ2-7, with 9 bases fitting TRBD2. Germline lookup yields CDR1 SGHRS and CDR2 YFSETQ. The CDR3 totals 17 residues. J gave up 1 base and V 4 bases, and 12 bases lay outside the gene matches. CDR3 DNA sequence: TGCGCCAGCAGCCGCTCATCGCTTAGCGGGAGTTCCTACGAGCAGTACTTC. It codes for CASSRSSLSGSSYEQYF.

The rearrangement joins TRBV12-5 to TRBJ2-5; D perhaps matches TRBD2 (6 bases). Germline V lookup: CDR1 LGHNT, CDR2 FRNRAP. This CDR3 has 15 amino acids. V was pared by 0 bases and J by 3 bases, with 11 bases between. The CDR3 reads CASGLVRPGEETQYF. The DNA of the CDR3 is TGTGCTAGTGGTTTGGTACGCCCGGGAGAAGAGACCCAGTACTTC.

This clone was seen just once. V gene TRBV6-6 combines with J gene TRBJ1-3; no clear D gene. Trimming removed 2 bases from V and 4 bases from J, with 12 bases in between. Germline CDR1 is MNHNY and CDR2 is SVGAGI (reference sequence). The CDR3 has 15 amino acids. The CDR3 loop reads CASSYRERQGNTIYF. DNA for the CDR3: TGTGCCAGCAGTTACAGGGAGCGGCAGGGAAACACCATATATTTT.

The chain links TRBV6-5 to TRBJ1-6, with 9 bases matching TRBD1. Trimming removed 4 bases from V and 9 bases from J; junction bases left unmatched: 7. Per the germline V gene, CDR1 is MNHEY and CDR2 is SVGAGI. This CDR3 has 15 amino acids. CDR3 loop: CASSLSGTGPSPLHF. The CDR3 DNA sequence: TGTGCCAGCAGTTTATCCGGGACAGGGCCTTCACCCCTCCACTTT.

The chain links TRBV5-1 to TRBJ2-5; 8 bases match TRBD2. V shed 1 base and J 4 bases; nucleotides not matched to a gene: 18. Germline lookup yields CDR1 SGHRS and CDR2 YFSETQ. CDR3 size: 19 residues. The CDR3 sequence is CASSLPREGVFENRETQYF. In DNA form, the CDR3 reads TGCGCCAGCAGCTTGCCTCGGGAGGGGGTTTTCGAGAACCGAGAGACCCAGTACTTC.

The V and J genes are TRBV2 and TRBJ2-1, with 7 positions matching TRBD2. The CDR3 covers 14 residues. The J segment lost 7 bases and the V segment lost 5 bases, leaving 8 bases of the junction unmatched. Per the germline V gene, CDR1 is SNHLY and CDR2 is FYNNEI. CDR3 in amino acids: CASSLWRESNEQFF. DNA for the CDR3: TGTGCCAGCAGTCTGTGGCGGGAGAGTAATGAGCAGTTCTTC. Full variable domain (rest looked up from reference TRBV2 and TRBJ2-1): EPEVTQTPSHQVTQMGQEVILRCVPISNHLYFYWYRQILGQKVEFLVSFYNNEISEKSEIFDDQFSVERPDGSNFTLKIRSTKLEDSAMYFCASSLWRESNEQFFGPGTRLTVL.

V gene TRBV9 combines with J gene TRBJ1-6; 8 bases match TRBD1. V trimming: 7 bases; J trimming: 4 bases; junction bases outside the gene matches: 7. Looked up from germline, CDR1 is SGDLS and CDR2 is YYNGEE. CDR3 size: 15 residues. For the CDR3, the DNA is TGTGCCAGCTCCCAGACAGGGGATTATAATTCACCCCTCCACTTT. Translated, it gives CASSQTGDYNSPLHF.